This TCR beta chain was retrieved from a study of shared clonotypes between healthy human individuals. Study overall: CD4 naive and memory got three plates each, CD8 naive two, CD8 memory one. Study results and limitations: Generally, naive subsets came out with larger estimated richness than memory subsets.

It was CD45RO-negative cells, positively selected for CCR7, that made up naive CD8 cells, with terminally differentiated effector memory CD45RA+ cells excluded. Notes on this clone: Its antigen is unknown.

Germline-derived CDR1 and CDR2 are MNHNY and SVGAGI (reference sequence). The CDR3 loop spans 16 amino acids. Deletions cut 0 bases from V and 1 base from J, with 13 bases between. Sorted-subset replicate PCRs used roughly 210 ng of genomic DNA. This amount corresponded to about 30,000 T cell genomes. Sequencing was performed with immunoSEQ multiplex PCR; in TCRdb, only in-frame clones are kept and a portion is missing. The sample consists of just over 2,000,000 clones, over 85% of them appearing once. The specimen sequenced was naive CD8+ T cells sorted from blood. The sequence came from a man between 18 and 35 years old in good health. The chain couples TRBV6-6 to TRBJ2-7; D possibly corresponds to TRBD1 (5 bases). The CDR3 region has the DNA TGTGCCAGCAGTTACTCGAATCAGGGTGCATCCTACGAGCAGTACTTC. This sequence encodes CASSYSNQGASYEQYF.